This entry is about one T cell receptor beta chain. Its binding antigen is unknown. No quality values exist for individual bases; no much larger clone is one base distant. This sample stems from a study of blood T cell repertoires in COVID-19 (dated by TCRdb to about 2020). The study in broad terms: The collaborator samples originated in the United States, Italy and Spain and spanned the acute and convalescent phases of COVID-19. A de-identified subject ID, COVID-19 status, age in years and sex were almost always included in the sample metadata. The prospective study material was composed of cDNA or gDNA derived from T cells, B-cell-depleted T cells, or PBMCs. Subjects who had been exposed to COVID-19, were actively infected with it, or had recovered from it provided the deeply sampled blood TCRbeta repertoires that made up the dataset. The repertoires were released in a freely available public database meant as a resource for research on the immune response to SARS-CoV-2. Where available, HLA class I and class II types were obtained from metadata supplied by the sample provider rather than from assay-based typing. The samples were drawn from the first 160 participants of the ongoing ImmuneRACE study and from roughly 1,300 subjects provided by 6 global collaborators.

What the authors observed across the whole study: The amount of clinical and demographic metadata varied by source and participant and was provided uncurated.

Trimming costs V 0 bases and J 0 bases, and their ends lie 6 bases apart. The CDR1 and CDR2 encoded by the germline V gene are MNHEY and SVGEGT. Its CDR3 holds 15 amino acids, cysteine through phenylalanine. The read is trimmed to its CDR3 DNA, 45 bases read in frame from base 1. TCRbeta CDR3 regions were amplified from genomic DNA by means of the immunoSEQ Assay, a bias-controlled multiplex PCR. As for the original processing: Within the assay, amplification of reference gene primers was used to estimate how many nucleated cells each sample contained. To quantify the absolute abundance of each unique TCRbeta CDR3 rearrangement, sequence reads were collapsed and filtered. For each sample, productive Simpson clonality was calculated as the square root of Simpson's diversity index across productive rearrangements. The immuneACCESS repertoire file appears here via TCRdb, limited to in-frame rearrangements. These files lack a portion of the clones; in checked studies, under half of the deficit traces to unresolved V genes, and the cause of the others is not known. Clonal size and the V and J genes are those of that table, whereas D and trimming came from the DNA. For this sample there are about 380,000 clones; 90% appear just once. 5% to 8.5% of the sample belongs to the ten largest clones.

Each collaborating institution followed its own protocols to collect whole blood in K2EDTA tubes. For TCRbeta analysis, collaborator samples were shipped as frozen whole blood, as isolated PBMCs, or as DNA extracted from either sample type. The TCR comes from a man aged 18-30 years with active or convalescent COVID-19. The chain uses TRBV6-2 or TRBV6-3 and TRBJ1-3, with an unclear D gene assignment. Sequences were obtained from peripheral blood. The CDR3 is CASSYSWSSGNTIYF. The DNA sequence follows: TGTGCCAGCAGTTACTCATGGAGCTCTGGAAACACCATATATTTT.